The 3 T cell receptor beta chains given below trace back to one sample, sequenced in a study of OX40 agonist ivuxolimab in advanced cancers. The data were produced by immunoSEQ multiplex PCR, yet TCRdb's version contains in-frame clones alone and is incomplete. This table holds around 76,000 clones, 70% to 90% found once. The sample in question was CD4+ or CD8+ T cells sorted from blood, obtained in a trial of the OX40 agonist ivuxolimab. Receptors originate from an adult with an advanced solid tumor such as melanoma, head and neck, liver or kidney cancer.

This CDR3 is CASSSPRTSSTDTQYF. Here the CDR3 DNA reads TGTGCCAGCAGCTCACCCCGGACTTCTAGCACAGATACGCAGTATTTT. J is TRBJ2-3 and V is TRBV28; possible D gene TRBD2, 5 bases. With 6 bases removed from V and 0 bases from J, the gap between germline ends came to 16 bases. This CDR3 is 16 amino acids long. Looked up from germline, CDR1 is MDHEN and CDR2 is SYDVKM.

The chain is built from TRBV5-4 and TRBJ2-1, with TRBD2 matching 10 bases. V lost 6 bases and J lost 2; bases outside the gene matches: 8. Per the germline V gene, CDR1 is SGHNT and CDR2 is YYREEE (reference sequence). The CDR3 totals 16 residues. This CDR3 reads CASTVLAGAAYNEQFF. CDR3 in DNA: TGTGCCAGCACCGTCCTAGCGGGAGCTGCCTACAATGAGCAGTTCTTC.

This clone was seen more than once but under ten times. This chain connects TRBV19 to TRBJ1-2; D is uncertain. Germline V lookup: CDR1 LNHDA, CDR2 SQIVND (reference sequence). V lost 3 bases and J lost 7, with 9 bases in between. The CDR3 is 12 residues long. In nucleotides, the CDR3 is TGTGCCAGTAGTATGGGGTCGATTGGCTACACCTTC. Its protein is CASSMGSIGYTF.